Listed here are 11 T cell receptor beta chains from one sample, sequenced in a study of cytomegalovirus exposure and HLA in healthy donors. Primers included in the PCR were 60 Vbeta and 13 Jbeta primers. Using immunoSEQ multiplex PCR, the repertoire was profiled, and TCRdb retains in-frame clones only, with some absent. The data hold 90,000 to 100,000 clones, with about 81% observed a single time. The sequenced material came from PBMCs. The receptors stem from a man aged 40-49 years in good health and CMV-seronegative.

This chain links TRBV27 with TRBJ2-6; 9 bases are shared with TRBD1. The CDR3 spans 19 residues. J lost 2 bases, V lost 6 bases, and 14 bases had no gene match. Germline V gives CDR1 MNHEY, CDR2 SMNVEV (reference sequence). In DNA, the CDR3 is TGTGCCAGCAGACAAAGACCGGGACAGGGTGTCGCTGGGGCCAACGTCCTGACTTTC. As protein: CASRQRPGQGVAGANVLTF.

V gene TRBV20-1 combines with J gene TRBJ2-1; D not resolved. The V end lost 7 bases, the J end lost 8 bases, and 12 bases lay between the germline ends. The germline V gene has CDR1 DFQATT and CDR2 SNEGSKA (reference sequence). This CDR3 has 11 residues. The CDR3 here is CSGKQVDEQFF. CDR3 coding DNA: TGCAGTGGGAAGCAGGTGGATGAGCAGTTCTTC.

The chain links TRBV14 to TRBJ1-1; D ambiguous. The CDR3 is 13 amino acids. CDR1 and CDR2 from the germline V gene are SGHDN and FVKESK. V gave up 3 bases and J gave up 2 bases, with 7 bases separating them. CDR3 nucleotides: TGTGCCAGCAGCCACCTGAGCAACACTGAAGCTTTCTTT. Encoded protein: CASSHLSNTEAFF.

The chain recombines TRBV27 with TRBJ1-6; the D gene is possibly TRBD1 (5 bases). V was cut by 0 bases and J by 10 bases, with 13 bases left in between. The germline CDR1 and CDR2 sequences are MNHEY and SMNVEV (reference sequence). The CDR3 is made up of 15 amino acids. The CDR3 here is CASSLSEPRTSPLHF. CDR3 in DNA: TGTGCCAGCAGTTTATCCGAGCCCAGGACATCACCCCTCCACTTT.

The rearrangement joins TRBV14 to TRBJ2-1; a possible D gene is TRBD2 (6 bases). The CDR3 is 15 amino acids. Trimming took off 0 bases at V and 7 bases at J, with 13 bases between the two ends. CDR1 and CDR2 (germline): SGHDN, FVKESK. The CDR3 sequence: CASSQDPAGRNEQFF. The CDR3 region has the DNA TGTGCCAGCAGCCAAGACCCAGCGGGCAGAAATGAGCAGTTCTTC.

This sequence joins TRBV5-6 and TRBJ1-6; D remains ambiguous. Looked up from germline, CDR1 is SGHDT and CDR2 is YYEEEE. V lost 0 bases, J lost 10 bases, and 14 bases lay in between. This CDR3 contains 15 residues. The CDR3 DNA follows: TGTGCCAGCAGCTTGGGCGCGGGAGCGGACTCACCCCTCCACTTT. Protein: CASSLGAGADSPLHF.

The chain couples TRBV27 to TRBJ1-4; no definite D call. This CDR3 contains 14 residues. Trimming took 1 base from V and 0 from J, leaving 3 bases between them. Germline V lookup: CDR1 MNHEY, CDR2 SMNVEV (reference sequence). CDR3 sequence (DNA): TGTGCCAGCAGTTTATTCTCAACTAATGAAAAACTGTTTTTT. Translated: CASSLFSTNEKLFF.

The chain recombines TRBV11-2 with TRBJ2-4, with D perhaps TRBD2 (6 bases). The germline CDR1 and CDR2 sequences are SGHAT and FQNNGV. Trimming cost V 0 bases and J 11 bases, with 8 bases left between them. The CDR3 runs to 12 residues. CDR3 in amino acids: CASSLETGVQYF. The DNA for the CDR3 is TGTGCCAGCAGCTTAGAGACGGGAGTTCAGTACTTC. Complete variable domain (other parts from reference TRBV11-2 and TRBJ2-4): EAGVAQSPRYKIIEKRQSVAFWCNPISGHATLYWYQQILGQGPKLLIQFQNNGVVDDSQLPKDRFSAERLKGVDSTLKIQPAKLEDSAVYLCASSLETGVQYFGAGTRLSVL.

The J gene is TRBJ2-1, the V gene TRBV4-2, with a tentative D call TRBD1 (5 bases). The germline V gene has CDR1 LGHNA and CDR2 YNFKEQ. This CDR3 is 16 amino acids long. V was pared by 0 bases and J by 1 base, with 10 bases between. CDR3: CASSQDQGDSYNEQFF. CDR3 nucleotide sequence: TGTGCCAGCAGCCAAGACCAAGGGGATTCCTACAATGAGCAGTTCTTC.

The chain couples TRBV5-1 to TRBJ1-1; 7 bases line up with TRBD1. This CDR3 spans 14 amino acids. Germline assignment: CDR1 SGHRS and CDR2 YFSETQ. V lost 4 bases, J lost 1 base, and 4 bases stayed unmatched. The CDR3 loop is CASSPGQPNTEAFF. The CDR3 DNA reads as TGCGCCAGCAGCCCGGGACAGCCGAACACTGAAGCTTTCTTT.

The rearrangement links TRBV19 to TRBJ1-2; possibly TRBD1 for D (5 bases). Looked up from germline, CDR1 is LNHDA and CDR2 is SQIVND (reference sequence). This CDR3 has 15 residues. With 1 base removed from V and 2 bases from J, the gap between germline ends came to 11 bases. CDR3 region: CASSIAPGINYGYTF. The CDR3 coding sequence is TGTGCCAGTAGTATAGCTCCAGGGATAAACTATGGCTACACCTTC.